A selection of T cell receptor beta chains follows, all from one sample in a study of radiation and T cells in renal cell carcinoma. Profiled with immunoSEQ multiplex PCR; TCRdb holds only in-frame clones, not every one. This table has about 130,000 clones, around nine tenths appearing once. The sequencing used blood, collected from a patient whose treatment included radiotherapy and nephrectomy. These TCRs come from a woman in her seventies with renal cell carcinoma. The CDR3 runs from the conserved cysteine through the conserved F or W. D genes are given only for firm matches. Only part of the rows carry a size: once, few, many, or a class if the clone is expanded.

abundance	j_gene	d_gene	v_gene	CDR3aa	CDR3nt
-	TRBJ2-7	-	TRBV29-1	CSVERAGYEQYF	TGCAGCGTTGAAAGGGCAGGCTACGAGCAGTACTTC
-	TRBJ1-6	-	TRBV6-6	CASSLGSSYNSPLHF	TGTGCCAGCAGTCTAGGGAGCTCCTATAATTCACCCCTCCACTTT
once	TRBJ2-1	TRBD1	TRBV2	CASTGTANNEQFF	TGTGCCAGCACCGGGACAGCGAACAATGAGCAGTTCTTC
once	TRBJ1-4	-	TRBV7-9	CASSPVGISEKLFF	TGTGCCAGCAGCCCCGTAGGAATCAGTGAAAAACTGTTTTTT
-	TRBJ1-4	-	TRBV4-3	CASSPSQGHAEKLFF	TGCGCCAGCAGCCCCTCACAAGGCCACGCTGAAAAACTGTTTTTT
-	TRBJ1-4	-	TRBV5-1	CASSLGATNEKLFF	TGCGCCAGCAGCTTGGGGGCAACTAATGAAAAACTGTTTTTT
-	TRBJ1-4	TRBD1	TRBV30	CAWSGSRGKSNEKLFF	TGTGCCTGGAGTGGATCCAGGGGGAAGTCCAATGAAAAACTGTTTTTT
once	TRBJ2-6	-	TRBV29-1	CSAGHSGANVLTF	TGCAGCGCGGGGCACTCTGGGGCCAACGTCCTGACTTTC
-	TRBJ1-4	TRBD1	TRBV5-6	CASSSGTGIHEKLFF	TGTGCCAGCAGCTCCGGGACAGGGATACATGAAAAACTGTTTTTT
-	TRBJ2-7	-	TRBV27	CASTQRYRSSYEQYF	TGTGCCAGCACCCAAAGGTATAGGAGTTCCTACGAGCAGTACTTC
-	TRBJ1-3	TRBD1	TRBV10-3	CAIGTGSGNTIYF	TGTGCCATCGGGACAGGCTCTGGAAACACCATATATTTT
-	TRBJ1-1	TRBD1	TRBV6-5	CASSSTGGTEAFF	TGTGCCAGCAGCTCTACAGGGGGCACTGAAGCTTTCTTT
-	TRBJ2-6	TRBD1	TRBV27	CASATGVFGANVLTF	TGTGCCAGCGCGACAGGGGTTTTTGGGGCCAACGTCCTGACTTTC
-	TRBJ1-6	TRBD1	TRBV7-6	CASSRPRTGANSPLHF	TGTGCCAGCAGCCGCCCCAGGACAGGGGCTAATTCACCCCTCCACTTT
-	TRBJ1-5	-	TRBV5-8	CASSLGGGIRQPQHF	TGTGCCAGCAGCTTGGGGGGAGGAATCAGGCAGCCCCAGCATTTT
-	TRBJ2-7	TRBD1	TRBV30	CAWRTGPTYEQYF	TGTGCCTGGCGGACAGGACCTACCTACGAGCAGTACTTC
once	TRBJ2-7	TRBD1	TRBV7-6	CASSTSGTGLYEQYF	TGTGCCAGCAGCACCTCCGGGACAGGGCTCTACGAGCAGTACTTC
once	TRBJ2-1	-	TRBV6-5	CASSRGGSYNEQFF	TGTGCCAGCAGTCGGGGTGGTTCCTACAATGAGCAGTTCTTC
-	TRBJ1-2	-	TRBV1	CTSSQENNGTGGAYGYTF	TGCACCAGCAGCCAAGAAAATAATGGTACAGGGGGAGCATATGGCTACACCTTC
once	TRBJ2-7	TRBD2	TRBV10-1	CASHRDYSYEQYF	TGCGCCAGCCACCGGGACTATTCCTACGAGCAGTACTTC
-	TRBJ2-5	TRBD2	TRBV28	CASIKGLALLETQYF	TGTGCCAGCATAAAGGGACTAGCTTTACTCGAGACCCAGTACTTC
-	TRBJ1-2	-	TRBV19	CASRKAGGNYGYTF	TGTGCCAGTAGGAAGGCTGGGGGTAACTATGGCTACACCTTC